Shown below are 24 T cell receptor beta chains from a single sample sequenced in a study of blood T cells in healthy people across ages. Sample-barcoded 5' priming and a J-beta primer mix drove a second PCR of roughly 6 to 12 cycles. MiXCR was run by TCRdb on the 5' RACE reads, yielding one entry per CDR3 protein. Altogether about 670,000 distinct CDR3 sequences are present, around 43% being singletons, with the ten largest covering 25% to 30%. The sequencing input was blood. These receptors came from a man aged 80 or over in good health.

This clonotype was found a few times. The chain joins TRBV9 to TRBJ2-4, with TRBD2 identical over 9 bases. The CDR3 extends over 17 amino acids. CDR1 SGDLS and CDR2 YYNGEE come from the germline V gene. J gave up 6 bases and V 4 bases, and 14 bases lay outside the gene matches. The CDR3 here is CASSPRQSGGLGNIQYF. CDR3 in DNA: TGTGCCAGCAGCCCTCGACAGAGCGGGGGGCTCGGAAACATTCAGTACTTC.

This clonotype was seen ten or more times. The chain recombines TRBV29-1 with TRBJ2-1; D perhaps matches TRBD2 (5 bases). CDR3 size: 12 residues. Germline lookup yields CDR1 SQVTM and CDR2 ANQGSEA. The CDR3 here is CTVGLVVKEQFF. In DNA, the CDR3 is TGCACCGTAGGACTCGTCGTTAAGGAGCAGTTCTTC.

The chain combines TRBV3-1 with TRBJ2-7; TRBD1 agrees at 10 bases. CDR3 length: 15 amino acids. J lost 3 bases, V lost 1 base, and 3 bases had no gene match. Germline CDR1 and CDR2: LGHDT and YNNKEL (reference sequence). The CDR3 DNA follows: TGTGCCAGCAGCCAAGTGTGGACAGGGGGCTACGAGCAGTACTTC. Amino acids: CASSQVWTGGYEQYF.

The J gene is TRBJ2-6, the V gene TRBV14; 7 bases align to TRBD2. The CDR3 is 20 residues long. V gave up 0 bases and J gave up 0 bases; unmatched junction bases: 11. Germline V gene sequence: CDR1 SGHDN, CDR2 FVKESK. Written as DNA, the CDR3 is TGTGCCAGCAGCCAAGATGTGAGACGCGGGGGTCACTCTGGGGCCAACGTCCTGACTTTC. It yields the protein CASSQDVRRGGHSGANVLTF. The full variable domain, its missing parts supplied by reference TRBV14 and TRBJ2-6, is EAGVTQFPSHSVIEKGQTVTLRCDPISGHDNLYWYRRVMGKEIKFLLHFVKESKQDESGMPNNRFLAERTGGTYSTLKVQPAELEDSGVYFCASSQDVRRGGHSGANVLTFGAGSRLTVL.

This chain uses TRBV20-1 with TRBJ2-1, with D possibly matching TRBD2 (5 bases). The CDR3 is 19 amino acids. V was cut by 1 base and J by 10 bases, with 32 bases left in between. Germline V lookup: CDR1 DFQATT, CDR2 SNEGSKA (reference sequence). The CDR3: CSARGGSSGGRNTAREQFF. The CDR3 DNA is TGCAGTGCTAGAGGGGGAAGCAGCGGCGGTAGGAACACCGCGCGAGAGCAGTTCTTC.

This clonotype has ten or more counts. A single base separates this from a much larger clone, so it may be a read error. The chain links TRBV20-1 to TRBJ1-2; maybe TRBD1 (5 bases). This CDR3 contains 17 residues. CDR1 and CDR2 (germline): DFQATT, SNEGSKA (reference sequence). Deletions cut 2 bases from V and 0 bases from J, with 19 bases between. The CDR3 region is CSARPGSVQASNYGYTF. The DNA of the CDR3 is TGCAGTGCTAGACCCGGATCTGTACAGGCTTCTAACTATGGCTACACCTTC.

The V call is TRBV15, the J call TRBJ2-1, with D unclear. V gave up 0 bases and J gave up 0 bases, with 12 bases separating them. The germline V gene encodes CDR1 LNHNV and CDR2 YYDKDF (reference sequence). The CDR3 extends over 17 amino acids. CDR3 DNA sequence: TGTGCCACCAGCAGAGATCTACTCAAGAGCTCCTACAATGAGCAGTTCTTC. This sequence encodes CATSRDLLKSSYNEQFF.

This clonotype was recorded a few times. This chain joins TRBV20-1 and TRBJ2-3; 7 bases are shared with TRBD1. CDR1 DFQATT and CDR2 SNEGSKA come from the germline V gene (reference sequence). The trim removed 5 bases at V and 3 bases at J, leaving 11 bases unmatched. There are 15 residues in the CDR3. The CDR3 is CSAAQTGRVTDTQYF. The CDR3 DNA reads as TGCAGTGCTGCCCAGACAGGGCGGGTGACAGATACGCAGTATTTT.

This sequence joins TRBV10-3 and TRBJ2-3; 7 nucleotides line up with TRBD2. The CDR3 covers 14 residues. V gave up 8 bases and J gave up 0 bases; unmatched junction bases: 5. Germline V gives CDR1 ENHRY, CDR2 SYGVKD. CDR3 bases: TGTGCCATCTCCGGGGGGTCCAGCACAGATACGCAGTATTTT. Protein sequence: CAISGGSSTDTQYF.

The CDR3 DNA sequence: TGTGCCGGGAAAAGGGACGCGTACGAGCAGTACTTC. As protein: CAGKRDAYEQYF. The genes are TRBV30 and TRBJ2-7; D may correspond to TRBD1 or TRBD2 (5 bases each). Trimming took off 8 bases at V and 4 bases at J, with 15 bases between the two ends. Germline CDR1 GTSNPN, CDR2 SVGIG (reference sequence). The CDR3 extends over 12 amino acids.

A word on this clonotype: A much bigger clone sits one base away, suggesting this may be a read error. The V gene is TRBV7-2, the J gene TRBJ2-1; maybe TRBD2 (6 bases). V was pared by 3 bases and J by 6 bases, with 15 bases between. This CDR3 has 15 residues. CDR1 SGHTA and CDR2 FQGNSA come from the germline V gene. For the CDR3, the DNA is TGTGCCAGCAGCTTTCGGGTACTAGCCCCCAATGAGCAGTTCTTC. The encoded protein is CASSFRVLAPNEQFF.

This clonotype came up a few times. A much bigger clone sits one base away, suggesting this may be a read error. The chain couples TRBV6-2 or TRBV6-3 to TRBJ2-1; D might be TRBD1 or TRBD2, each matching 5 bases. The CDR3 is 17 amino acids. Germline V gene lookup returns CDR1 MNHEY and CDR2 SVGEGT. Trimming took off 8 bases at V and 2 bases at J, with 22 bases between the two ends. DNA for the CDR3: TGTGCCAGCGAAGAAGGGCCCGGGGCGGTAACCTACAATGAGCAGTTCTTC. Protein: CASEEGPGAVTYNEQFF.

The chain employs TRBV28 and TRBJ2-7, with 11 bases lining up with TRBD2. Germline values: CDR1 MDHEN, CDR2 SYDVKM. The CDR3 is 15 residues long. Trimming removed 7 bases from V and 2 bases from J; junction bases left unmatched: 7. In nucleotides, the CDR3 is TGTGCCAGCACCCTTCTAGCGGGAGGACCCTACGAGCAGTACTTC. Residues: CASTLLAGGPYEQYF.

This clonotype was counted once. The CDR3 sequence: CASSLFGGDGETQYF. The CDR3 DNA is TGTGCCAGCAGCTTATTTGGGGGTGACGGAGAGACCCAGTACTTC. This chain joins TRBV7-2 and TRBJ2-5; D could derive from TRBD1 or TRBD2 (5 bases each). Germline lookup yields CDR1 SGHTA and CDR2 FQGNSA. The CDR3 covers 15 residues. Trimming pared 2 bases from V and 4 bases from J, leaving 14 bases between.

The V call is TRBV12-5, the J call TRBJ1-1, with D perhaps matching TRBD1 (6 bases). The length of the CDR3 is 12 residues. The V gene's germline CDR1 is LGHNT and CDR2 FRNRAP. V lost 7 bases, J lost 6 bases, and 12 bases lay in between. The CDR3 nucleotides are TGTGCTAGTGAGGGGGTAGGTCCTGAAGCTTTCTTT. This sequence encodes CASEGVGPEAFF.

This sequence joins TRBV24-1 and TRBJ2-1, with 7 positions matching TRBD1. The CDR3 runs to 16 residues. The germline CDR1 and CDR2 sequences are KGHDR and SFDVKD. V was pared by 4 bases and J by 8 bases, with 13 bases of the junction left unmatched. CDR3 bases: TGTGCCACCAGTGAGTCCGGGACAGAGATTCCCGATGAGCAGTTCTTC. This translates into CATSESGTEIPDEQFF.

The chain joins TRBV28 to TRBJ2-7; D unresolved. Matching the DNA end better, TRBJ2-5 makes the J call doubtful. Germline assignment: CDR1 MDHEN and CDR2 SYDVKM. The length of the CDR3 is 14 residues. Here the CDR3 reads CASSLKGIEETQYF. CDR3 in DNA: TGTGCCAGCAGTTTAAAAGGAATTGAGGAGACCCAGTACTTC.

The chain combines TRBV5-1 with TRBJ1-1; 7 bases fit TRBD1. J was trimmed by 1 base and V by 4 bases; bases with no gene match: 7. The CDR3 runs to 15 residues. Germline CDR1 and CDR2: SGHRS and YFSETQ. This CDR3 reads CASSEMTGRNTEAFF. CDR3 DNA: TGCGCCAGCAGCGAAATGACAGGGAGGAACACTGAAGCTTTCTTT. The full variable domain, its missing parts supplied by reference TRBV5-1 and TRBJ1-1, is KAGVTQTPRYLIKTRGQQVTLSCSPISGHRSVSWYQQTPGQGLQFLFEYFSETQRNKGNFPGRFSGRQFSNSRSEMNVSTLELGDSALYLCASSEMTGRNTEAFFGQGTRLTVV.

The chain couples TRBV6-2 or TRBV6-3 to TRBJ2-3; D remains ambiguous. V was pared by 6 bases and J by 4 bases, with 14 bases between. Per the germline V gene, CDR1 is MNHEY and CDR2 is SVGEGT. The CDR3 is 14 residues long. The CDR3 coding sequence is TGTGCCAGCAGAAGCACGCTCAACCCAGATACGCAGTATTTT. Protein sequence: CASRSTLNPDTQYF.

There are a few counts of this clonotype. The chain has TRBV4-1 and TRBJ1-6, with 7 positions matching TRBD1. V lost 0 bases to trimming and J lost 7 bases; unmatched junction nucleotides: 9. Germline V gene sequence: CDR1 MGHRA, CDR2 YSYEKL. This CDR3 is built from 17 residues. The CDR3 DNA is TGCGCCAGCAGCCAAGATGTGGGCAGGGGGAAGAATTCACCCCTCCACTTT. Translating gives CASSQDVGRGKNSPLHF.

The table lists this clonotype with many counts. The CDR3 sequence: CASSLTQGSKTQYF. In DNA form, the CDR3 reads TGTGCCAGCAGTCTCACACAGGGGTCCAAGACCCAGTACTTC. The J gene is TRBJ2-5, the V gene TRBV28, with TRBD1 identical over 7 bases. This CDR3 is built from 14 residues. V lost 5 bases and J lost 6; bases outside the gene matches: 9. Germline loops: CDR1 MDHEN, CDR2 SYDVKM.

A note on this clonotype: At one of its ends the junction is not consistent with the germline gene, which may arise from a read error. This chain uses TRBV5-5 with TRBJ2-1; 12 nucleotides match TRBD2. Germline V gene data show CDR1 as SGHKS and CDR2 as YYEKEE (reference sequence). The CDR3 contains 17 residues. The CDR3 sequence is CASGMLAGGPNVNGQFF. The CDR3 bases are TGTGCCAGCGGAATGCTAGCGGGAGGGCCCAATGTCAATGGGCAGTTCTTC.

This clonotype was counted between two and nine times. The chain links TRBV4-3 to TRBJ2-1, with D perhaps TRBD1 (6 bases). V was shortened by 0 bases and J by 8 bases, with 23 bases between the two germline ends. This CDR3 region has 18 residues. The germline V gene has CDR1 LGHNA and CDR2 YSLEER. CDR3 bases: TGCGCCAGCAGCCAAGATCAAGGCAACAGGGTGGTATTGTATGAGCAGTTCTTC. This codes for CASSQDQGNRVVLYEQFF.

This sequence joins TRBV28 and TRBJ2-5, with no clear D. V lost 2 bases and J 7 bases, leaving 5 bases between the germline ends. Germline values: CDR1 MDHEN, CDR2 SYDVKM. This CDR3 spans 11 amino acids. The CDR3 DNA sequence: TGTGCCAGCAGTTTAAAAGGGACCCAGTACTTC. Protein: CASSLKGTQYF.